This TCR beta chain was observed in a study of blood T cell repertoires in COVID-19. About the study: Sources were T cells, B-cell-depleted T cells, or PBMCs; the material itself was cDNA or gDNA.

Losses at the gene ends were 4 bases for V and 3 bases for J; bases not matched to a gene: 3. CDR1 and CDR2 (germline): PRHDT, FYEKMQ (reference sequence). The CDR3 length is 14 residues. Clones were read by immunoSEQ multiplex PCR, and TCRdb kept only the in-frame ones, dropping some. The sample yields 150,000 to 200,000 clones, roughly nine tenths seen once. This TCR derives from a young man who had recovered from COVID-19. The sequenced material came from peripheral blood. The chain carries TRBV13 and TRBJ2-3, with 8 nucleotides matching TRBD2. This chain's CDR3 is CASSSAGVTDTQYF. Here the CDR3 DNA reads TGTGCCAGCAGCTCAGCGGGAGTAACAGATACGCAGTATTTT.